This T cell receptor (beta chain) was documented in a study of T cell responses to AZD1222 COVID-19 vaccine (dated by TCRdb to the early 2020s). Background for the entire study: AZD1222 recipients with second doses at about 4 weeks or about 12 weeks were pooled, because spike-specific TCR depth and breadth did not differ between schedules. A total of more than 230 trial participants underwent TCR sequencing, of whom 200 to 220 received two doses of AZD1222 and some 25 received two doses of the MenACWY control vaccine. Enrollment into the trials was organized by age into subgroups of 18-55, 56-69 and 70-plus years, and those subgroups contained approximately 150, 30 and 60 TCR-sequenced participants, respectively.

The CDR3 has 14 amino acids, counting the end cysteine and phenylalanine. Left in the record is the CDR3 DNA by itself, 42 bases read in frame from the first base. Based on the germline V gene, the CDR1 and CDR2 sequences are MNHEY and SVGAGI. Cut back by 6 bases and 3 bases, the V and J ends lie 12 bases apart. The time point label corresponds to: baseline before first vaccination. Vaccinee samples were obtained from the UK trials COV001 and COV002, which included a single-blind randomized controlled phase 2/3 trial of AZD1222 (ChAdOx1 nCoV-19) in healthy adults. For TCRbeta chain sequencing, PBMC samples were collected from trial participants at day 0 and at day 28 after the second dose. Broad study findings and their caveats: Vaccine-associated CD4 TCRs spanned the whole spike protein, with dominant responses in regions 160-218 and 743-854. Because no samples from the day 14 peak response were available, repertoires could be characterized only after the peak T cell response. After two AZD1222 doses, both the breadth and the depth of spike-specific TCRs were significantly higher than at day 0 and than in MenACWY recipients. Reportedly, close to half of the unique spike-specific TCRs recognized epitopes lying outside the regions that are mutated in the B.1.351 and B.1.1.7 variants. The 56-69-year group was small, and its depth increase did not reach significance, likely because of low power. Conclusions about previously exposed vaccinees are limited, since just a handful of AZD1222 recipients were seropositive for SARS-CoV-2 at baseline. Most participants were white British and females outnumbered males, and the authors suggested that clonal diversity may have been underestimated.

The CDR3 regions of human TCRbeta chains were analyzed by immunosequencing. The paper's data handling went like this. Repertoire TCRs were checked for matches against a reference library of SARS-CoV-2-specific TCRs that had been generated using the MIRA antigen-specificity platform. Breadth was defined as the fraction of unique TCRs that were SARS-CoV-2-associated. Depth was defined as the fraction of total T cells that were SARS-CoV-2-associated. Using the MIRA data, each spike-specific TCR was mapped to the spike region that the TCR reacts to and placed in a CD4 or CD8 class. Log10-transformed breadth and depth values were compared by one-way ANOVA with Sidak's multiple comparisons tests. The table comes from immuneACCESS by way of TCRdb, which keeps in-frame sequences with V and J called. Part of the clones is missing from these tables; in studies checked, under half for an unresolved V gene and the rest for unknown reasons. The DNA gave D and trimming, while V, J and clone size come from that table. The sample table lists about 140,000 clones, roughly 90% of them with a count of one. The ten top clones hold 2.9% of the sample.

Details on this clone: Its antigen target is currently unknown. No quality values exist for individual bases; no much larger clone is one base distant.

Source: peripheral blood, taken on day 0 of AZD1222 vaccination. The sequence joins TRBV6-5 to TRBJ1-5, and perhaps TRBD1 as D gene, on 5 matching bases. The clonotype was recovered from an adult in good health. In nucleotides, the sequence is TGTGCCAGCAGCTTAGGACACACCAATCAGCCCCAGCATTTT. Translated, it gives CASSLGHTNQPQHF.